This TCR beta chain was recorded in a study of breast tumors, draining lymph nodes, adjacent tissues. There are 16 residues in the CDR3. Trimming stripped 0 bases from V and 2 bases from J, with 15 bases between. Germline CDR1 reads DFQATT; CDR2 reads SNEGSKA (reference sequence). This clonotype was detected ten times or more. TCRdb recomputed calls from the multiplex PCR reads with MiXCR, one row per CDR3 protein. The table has 200,000 or so distinct CDR3 sequences, 31% seen once. Samples came from axillary lymph nodes draining the breast cancer. This sequence originates from a female donor with breast cancer. Some clones in this sample may be carry-over from other donors' samples. This chain connects TRBV20-1 to TRBJ2-3; the D gene could be TRBD1 or TRBD2 (6 bases each). The source material was axillary lymph node tissue. The CDR3 reads CSARDGPGASTDTQYF. In DNA, the CDR3 is TGCAGTGCTAGAGATGGGCCGGGGGCCTCCACAGATACGCAGTATTTT.